The clone carrying this T cell receptor beta chain was seen more than once but under ten times. What it binds is unknown. This record belongs to a study of T cells in Graves' hyperthyroidism and ophthalmopathy. The CDR3 has 14 residues. J gave up 6 bases and V 6 bases, and 9 bases lay outside the gene matches. Germline CDR1 and CDR2: SQVTM and ANQGSEA. TCR beta CDR3 regions were amplified from RNA transcripts. Carried out on the TCR CDR3, a first-round RT-PCR used the HTBI primer set. MiXCR was run by TCRdb on the multiplex PCR reads, yielding one entry per CDR3 protein. The data contain about 300,000 distinct CDR3 sequences, roughly 18% of them singletons. Study conclusions and caveats: Among thyroid clonotypes expanded above 0.001, most also appeared in blood.

Sequenced input: blood. The sequence derives from a man aged 45-65 years with Graves' ophthalmopathy. J is TRBJ2-1 and V is TRBV29-1; TRBD2 aligns across 9 bases. CDR3 in amino acids: CSVSGTSFSNEQFF. CDR3 DNA: TGCAGCGTCTCCGGGACTAGCTTTTCCAATGAGCAGTTCTTC.